The 5 T cell receptor beta chains in this list originate from one sample, sequenced in a study of regulatory T cells in long-lasting Graves disease (dated by TCRdb to about 2021). Libraries were built with multiplex PCR. Sequenced using an Illumina HiSeq 4000. iRepertoire HTBI primers and Arm-PCR amplification of CDR3 regions were used to construct TCR beta libraries. The raw public reads went through TCRdb reprocessing: fastp at Q25, MiXCR clone calling, in-frame beta chains kept. Rows merge per CDR3 protein into single entries with the most common DNA and genes. This sample gives about 450,000 distinct CDR3 sequences in total; around 15% of them show up just once. The top ten clones comprise roughly a tenth of the sample. Taken with the paper, the label for time point translates to: newly diagnosed GD, antithyroid drugs for less than 3 months. RNA was extracted from PBMCs in TRIzol for both TCR sequencing and RNA sequencing.

These data are also associated with another study on T cells in Graves' hyperthyroidism and ophthalmopathy.

The sample here was peripheral blood mononuclear cells (PBMCs), taken at new diagnosis, from a patient treated with antithyroid drugs. The receptors here all came from a woman in her 30s with Graves disease. Donor details come from another sample of the same person, matched by shared clones.

This clonotype was observed many times. The chain is built from TRBV27 and TRBJ1-1, with D perhaps TRBD1 (5 bases). The CDR3 runs to 15 residues. Trimming removed 1 base at V and 2 bases at J, with 11 bases between. Germline V gene sequence: CDR1 MNHEY, CDR2 SMNVEV (reference sequence). CDR3 region: CASSLFGRANTEAFF. The CDR3 DNA reads TGTGCCAGCAGTTTATTTGGCAGGGCAAACACTGAAGCTTTCTTT.

The table lists this clonotype with many counts. The chain uses TRBV28 and TRBJ1-2; 8 nucleotides match TRBD1. The germline V gene encodes CDR1 MDHEN and CDR2 SYDVKM. This CDR3 is built from 15 residues. V shed 6 bases, J shed 2 bases, and the junction held 8 bases outside the gene matches. As DNA, the CDR3 is TGTGCCAGCAGGCACAGGGGGTTTTTAAACTATGGCTACACCTTC. Translated: CASRHRGFLNYGYTF.

This clonotype occurred many times. One junction end disagrees with the germline gene, perhaps due to a read error. V gene TRBV5-1 combines with J gene TRBJ2-1; D may be TRBD1 or TRBD2 (6 bases each). Germline V lookup: CDR1 SGHRS, CDR2 YFSETQ. The CDR3 extends over 16 amino acids. CDR3 loop: CASSLIGGSSYNEQFF. The CDR3 DNA reads as TGTGCCAGCAGCTTAATCGGGGGCAGCTCCTACAATGAGCAGTTCTTC.

This clonotype was counted ten times or more. The genes are TRBV7-2 and TRBJ2-7; no clear D gene. V was trimmed by 5 bases and J by 2 bases, leaving 10 bases between them. Germline CDR1 and CDR2: SGHTA and FQGNSA. This CDR3 is built from 13 residues. CDR3 sequence reads: CASSPRPPYEQYF. The CDR3 coding sequence is TGTGCCAGCAGCCCCAGACCCCCCTACGAGCAGTACTTC.

This chain links TRBV20-1 with TRBJ2-5; weak D call: TRBD2 (6 bases). Germline V lookup: CDR1 DFQATT, CDR2 SNEGSKA (reference sequence). V lost 4 bases, J lost 2 bases, and 20 bases lay in between. This CDR3 is 16 amino acids long. CDR3 coding DNA: TGCAGTGCTAAACTCGGGGCGGGGCTAATTCAAGAGACCCAGTACTTC. The encoded protein is CSAKLGAGLIQETQYF.